The 3 T cell receptor beta chains in this list originate from one sample, sequenced in a study of OX40 agonist ivuxolimab in advanced cancers. The protocol was immunoSEQ multiplex PCR, while the TCRdb copy is restricted to in-frame clones and leaves out a portion. Of about 35,000 clones detected, about 92% appear once; the ten largest clones hold more than 30%. The source was CD4+ or CD8+ T cells sorted from blood, collected in a trial of the OX40 agonist ivuxolimab. These receptors were collected from an adult with an advanced solid tumor such as melanoma, head and neck, liver or kidney cancer.

The chain joins TRBV11-2 to TRBJ2-1; TRBD2 agrees at 13 bases. The CDR3 runs 15 residues. Germline V gene data show CDR1 as SGHAT and CDR2 as FQNNGV. Trimming removed 4 bases from V and 7 bases from J; junction bases left unmatched: 4. Here the CDR3 DNA reads TGTGCCAGCAGCTCGGGACTAGCGGGAATAAATGAGCAGTTCTTC. Protein sequence: CASSSGLAGINEQFF.

CDR3 amino acids: CASSMEQGNYGYTF. The CDR3, as DNA: TGTGCCAGTAGTATGGAGCAGGGGAACTATGGCTACACCTTC. The J gene is TRBJ1-2, the V gene TRBV19; a possible D gene is TRBD1 (6 bases). Trimming stripped 3 bases from V and 2 bases from J, with 10 bases between. Germline loops: CDR1 LNHDA, CDR2 SQIVND (reference sequence). This CDR3 contains 14 residues.

This clone appeared once. The CDR3 reads CASSFGQGLYEQYF. The CDR3 DNA reads as TGTGCCAGCAGCTTCGGACAGGGGTTATACGAGCAGTACTTC. This chain connects TRBV5-4 to TRBJ2-7; 9 bases map to TRBD1. V shed 2 bases and J 4 bases; nucleotides not matched to a gene: 4. The CDR3 is 14 amino acids. The germline V gene has CDR1 SGHNT and CDR2 YYREEE (reference sequence).